A single TCR beta chain is shown here with its context. Patients in Seattle were enrolled during active infection, then followed longitudinally. The V segment lost 4 bases and the J segment 2 bases; nucleotides outside the gene matches: 3. Germline CDR1 is SGHAT and CDR2 is FQNNGV. There are 14 residues in the CDR3. The sample comes from a study of blood T cell repertoires in COVID-19. Some clones are missing from TCRdb's copy, which holds only in-frame ones; the method was immunoSEQ multiplex PCR. This sample yields 200,000 to 250,000 clones, of which about 88% are seen a single time; 10% to 13% belongs to the top ten.

The TCR was taken from a woman aged 50 to 60 with COVID-19, enrolled during active disease. Sequencing used peripheral blood. The chain carries TRBV11-2 and TRBJ2-5; 8 bases match TRBD2. CDR3 region: CASSSRLAQETQYF. CDR3 coding DNA: TGTGCCAGCAGCTCACGACTAGCGCAAGAGACCCAGTACTTC. Based on the CDR3 plus reference TRBV11-2 and TRBJ2-5, the full variable domain is EAGVAQSPRYKIIEKRQSVAFWCNPISGHATLYWYQQILGQGPKLLIQFQNNGVVDDSQLPKDRFSAERLKGVDSTLKIQPAKLEDSAVYLCASSSRLAQETQYFGPGTRLLVL.